One T cell receptor beta chain is described in this entry. Antigen: not known. This record belongs to a study of beta chain features in type 1 diabetes. At the level of the study: On cell yields, gender and age, patients and healthy donors were similar. Overall study results and limits: Shortening of TCRB CDR3s, moderate but significant, appeared in all four CD4+ subsets of Type 1 diabetes patients.

All of the isolated RNA was reverse transcribed, so expressed TCRB transcripts were sequenced. Using immunoSEQ multiplex PCR, the repertoire was profiled, and TCRdb retains in-frame clones only, with some absent. This table holds 330,000 or so clones, about 15% found once. What was sequenced was central memory CD4+ T cells from blood. The sequence was obtained from a man aged 25 to 40 in good health.

DNA for the CDR3: TGTGCCAGCAGTCGCCGGACAGAGCGAAACACCATATATTTT. It is translated as CASSRRTERNTIYF. The chain recombines TRBV6-5 with TRBJ1-3, with a weak D call TRBD1 (6 bases). There are 14 residues in the CDR3. The V gene lost 5 bases and the J gene lost 5 bases, with 13 bases spanning the gap. The germline V gene has CDR1 MNHEY and CDR2 SVGAGI.